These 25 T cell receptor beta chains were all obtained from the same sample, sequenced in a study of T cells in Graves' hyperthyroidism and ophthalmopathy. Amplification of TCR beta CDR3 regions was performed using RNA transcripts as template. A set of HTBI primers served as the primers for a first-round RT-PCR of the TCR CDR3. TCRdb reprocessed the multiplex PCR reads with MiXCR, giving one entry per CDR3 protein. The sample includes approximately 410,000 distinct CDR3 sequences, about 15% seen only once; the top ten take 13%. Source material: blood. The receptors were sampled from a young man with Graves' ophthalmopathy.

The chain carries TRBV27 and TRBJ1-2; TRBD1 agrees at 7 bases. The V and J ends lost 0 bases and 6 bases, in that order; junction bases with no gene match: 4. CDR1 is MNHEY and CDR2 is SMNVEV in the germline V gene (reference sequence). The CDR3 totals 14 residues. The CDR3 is CASSLSRRGHGYTF. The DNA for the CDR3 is TGTGCCAGCAGTTTATCGAGGAGGGGGCATGGCTACACCTTC.

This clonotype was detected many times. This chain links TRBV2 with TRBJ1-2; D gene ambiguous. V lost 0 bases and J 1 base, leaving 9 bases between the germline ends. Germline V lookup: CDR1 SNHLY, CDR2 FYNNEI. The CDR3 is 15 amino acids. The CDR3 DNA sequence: TGTGCCAGCAGTGAAGCGGCGGGATATAACTATGGCTACACCTTC. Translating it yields CASSEAAGYNYGYTF.

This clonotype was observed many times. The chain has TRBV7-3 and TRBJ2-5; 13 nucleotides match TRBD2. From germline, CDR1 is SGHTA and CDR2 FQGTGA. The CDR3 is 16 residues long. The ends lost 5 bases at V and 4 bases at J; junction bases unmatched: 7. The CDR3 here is CASSQGLAGAGETQYF. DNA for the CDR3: TGTGCCAGCAGCCAAGGACTAGCGGGAGCGGGAGAGACCCAGTACTTC.

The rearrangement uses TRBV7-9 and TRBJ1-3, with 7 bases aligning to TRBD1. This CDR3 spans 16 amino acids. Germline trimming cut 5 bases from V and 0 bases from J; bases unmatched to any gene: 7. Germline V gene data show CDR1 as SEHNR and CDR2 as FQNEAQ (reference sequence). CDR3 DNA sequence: TGTGCCAGCAGCCAGGGACAGTCATTCTCTGGAAACACCATATATTTT. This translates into CASSQGQSFSGNTIYF. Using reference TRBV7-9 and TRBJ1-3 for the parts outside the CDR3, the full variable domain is DTGVSQNPRHKITKRGQNVTFRCDPISEHNRLYWYRQTLGQGPEFLTYFQNEAQLEKSRLLSDRFSAERPKGSFSTLEIQRTEQGDSAMYLCASSQGQSFSGNTIYFGEGSWLTVV.

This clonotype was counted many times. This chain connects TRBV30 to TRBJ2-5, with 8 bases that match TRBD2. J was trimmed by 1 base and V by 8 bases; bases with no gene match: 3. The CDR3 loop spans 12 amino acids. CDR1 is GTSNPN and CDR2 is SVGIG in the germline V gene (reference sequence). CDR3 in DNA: TGTGCCCGCGGGGGGCCCCAAGAGACCCAGTACTTC. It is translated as CARGGPQETQYF.

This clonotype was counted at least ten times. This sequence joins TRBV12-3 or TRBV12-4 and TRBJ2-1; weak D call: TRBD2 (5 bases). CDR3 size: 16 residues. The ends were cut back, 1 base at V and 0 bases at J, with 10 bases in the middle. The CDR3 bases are TGTGCCAGCAGTTTAGGTCCGGGGAACTCCTACAATGAGCAGTTCTTC. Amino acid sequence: CASSLGPGNSYNEQFF.

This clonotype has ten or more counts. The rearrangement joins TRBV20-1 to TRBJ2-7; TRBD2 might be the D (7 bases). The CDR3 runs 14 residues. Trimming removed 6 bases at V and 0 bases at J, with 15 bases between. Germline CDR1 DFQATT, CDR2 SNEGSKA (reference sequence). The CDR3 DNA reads TGCAGTGCAAGGGGGAGGGTCCCCTCCTACGAGCAGTACTTC. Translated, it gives CSARGRVPSYEQYF.

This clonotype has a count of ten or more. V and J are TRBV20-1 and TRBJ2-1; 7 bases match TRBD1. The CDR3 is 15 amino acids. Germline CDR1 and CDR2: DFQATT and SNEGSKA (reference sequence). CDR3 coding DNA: TGCAGCGCCACACAGGGGTCGAGCTCCTACAATGAGCAGTTCTTC. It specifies CSATQGSSSYNEQFF.

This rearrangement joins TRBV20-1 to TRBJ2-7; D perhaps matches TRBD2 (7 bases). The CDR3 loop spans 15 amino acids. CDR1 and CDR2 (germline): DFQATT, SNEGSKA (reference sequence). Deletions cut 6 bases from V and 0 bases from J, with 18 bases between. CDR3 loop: CSAAGAGAHSYEQYF. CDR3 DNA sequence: TGCAGTGCCGCGGGGGCGGGTGCACACTCCTACGAGCAGTACTTC.

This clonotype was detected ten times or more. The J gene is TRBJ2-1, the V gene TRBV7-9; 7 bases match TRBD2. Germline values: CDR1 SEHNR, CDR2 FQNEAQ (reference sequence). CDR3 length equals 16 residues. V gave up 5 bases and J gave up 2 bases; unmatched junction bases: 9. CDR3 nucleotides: TGTGCCAGCAGCCTGGCTCTGCTAGCGGCCTACAATGAGCAGTTCTTC. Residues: CASSLALLAAYNEQFF.

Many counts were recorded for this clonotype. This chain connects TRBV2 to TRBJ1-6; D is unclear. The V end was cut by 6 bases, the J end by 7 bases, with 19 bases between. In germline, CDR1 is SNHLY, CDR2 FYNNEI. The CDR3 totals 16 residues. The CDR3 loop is CASSHPQITKNSPLHF. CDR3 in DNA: TGTGCCAGCAGCCACCCCCAGATCACCAAGAATTCACCCCTCCACTTT.

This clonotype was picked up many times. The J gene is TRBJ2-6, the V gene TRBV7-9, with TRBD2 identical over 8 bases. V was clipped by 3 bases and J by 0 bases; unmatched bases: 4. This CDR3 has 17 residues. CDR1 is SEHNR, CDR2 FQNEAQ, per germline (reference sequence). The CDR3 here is CASSLGLVLSGANVLTF. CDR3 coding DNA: TGTGCCAGCAGCTTGGGACTAGTTCTCTCTGGGGCCAACGTCCTGACTTTC.

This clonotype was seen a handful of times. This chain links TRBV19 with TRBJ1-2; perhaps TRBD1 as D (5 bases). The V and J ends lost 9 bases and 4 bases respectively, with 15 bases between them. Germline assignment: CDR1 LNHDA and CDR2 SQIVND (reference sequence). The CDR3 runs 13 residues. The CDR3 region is CASGTAAGYGYTF. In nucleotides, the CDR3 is TGTGCCAGCGGGACGGCAGCTGGCTATGGCTACACCTTC.

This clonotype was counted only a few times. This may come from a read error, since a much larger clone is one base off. CDR3 amino acids: CASSMGLYGNQPQHF. CDR3 in DNA: TGTGCCAGTAGTATGGGTCTTTATGGCAATCAGCCCCAGCATTTT. The gene calls are TRBV19 and TRBJ1-5; D not resolved. This CDR3 contains 15 residues. CDR1 and CDR2 from the germline V gene are LNHDA and SQIVND (reference sequence). V was shortened by 3 bases and J by 2 bases, with 11 bases between the two germline ends. Variable domain in full (rest from reference TRBV19 and TRBJ1-5): DGGITQSPKYLFRKEGQNVTLSCEQNLNHDAMYWYRQDPGQGLRLIYYSQIVNDFQKGDIAEGYSVSREKKESFPLTVTSAQKNPTAFYLCASSMGLYGNQPQHFGDGTRLSIL.

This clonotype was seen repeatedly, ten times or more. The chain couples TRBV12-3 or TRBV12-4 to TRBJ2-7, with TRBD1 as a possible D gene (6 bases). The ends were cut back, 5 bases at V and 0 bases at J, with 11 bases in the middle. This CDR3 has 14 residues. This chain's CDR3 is CASSRQATSYEQYF. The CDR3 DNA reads TGTGCCAGCAGTCGACAGGCGACCTCCTACGAGCAGTACTTC.

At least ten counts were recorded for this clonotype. The CDR3 is CASSYGGGSYEQYF. Written as DNA, the CDR3 is TGTGCCAGCAGTTACGGAGGCGGGTCCTACGAGCAGTACTTC. The chain employs TRBV6-5 and TRBJ2-7; TRBD2 might be the D (5 bases). V was cut by 2 bases and J by 1 base, with 9 bases left in between. This CDR3 region has 14 residues. Germline V gives CDR1 MNHEY, CDR2 SVGAGI.

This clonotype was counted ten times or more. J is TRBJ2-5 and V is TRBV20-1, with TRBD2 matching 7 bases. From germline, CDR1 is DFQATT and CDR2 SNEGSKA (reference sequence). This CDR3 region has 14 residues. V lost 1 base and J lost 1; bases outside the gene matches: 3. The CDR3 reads CSARGGGPQETQYF. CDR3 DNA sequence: TGCAGTGCTAGAGGGGGGGGACCCCAAGAGACCCAGTACTTC.

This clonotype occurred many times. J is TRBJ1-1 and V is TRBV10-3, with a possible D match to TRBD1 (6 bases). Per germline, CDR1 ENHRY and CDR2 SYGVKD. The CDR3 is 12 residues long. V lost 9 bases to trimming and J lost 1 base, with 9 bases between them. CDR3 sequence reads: CAIKDRNTEAFF. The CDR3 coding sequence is TGTGCCATAAAGGACAGGAACACTGAAGCTTTCTTT.

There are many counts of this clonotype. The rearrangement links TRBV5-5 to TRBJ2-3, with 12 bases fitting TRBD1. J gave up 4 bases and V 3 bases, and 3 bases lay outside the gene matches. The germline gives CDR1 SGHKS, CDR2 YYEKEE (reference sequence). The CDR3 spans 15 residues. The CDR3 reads CASSWGQGAADTQYF. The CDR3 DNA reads TGTGCCAGCAGCTGGGGACAGGGGGCGGCAGATACGCAGTATTTT.

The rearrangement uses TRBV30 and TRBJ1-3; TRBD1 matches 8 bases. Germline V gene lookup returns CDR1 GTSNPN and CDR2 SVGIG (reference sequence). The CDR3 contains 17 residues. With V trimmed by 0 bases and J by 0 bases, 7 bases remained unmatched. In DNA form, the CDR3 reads TGTGCCTGGAGTGTACCTTGGACAGGGCTCTCTGGAAACACCATATATTTT. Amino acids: CAWSVPWTGLSGNTIYF.

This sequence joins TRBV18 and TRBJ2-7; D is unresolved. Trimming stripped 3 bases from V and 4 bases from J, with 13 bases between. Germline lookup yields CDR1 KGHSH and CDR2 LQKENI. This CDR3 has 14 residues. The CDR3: CASSPRTAIYEQYF. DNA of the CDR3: TGTGCCAGCTCACCGCGGACCGCCATATACGAGCAGTACTTC.

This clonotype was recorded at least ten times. This chain's CDR3 is CASSIPGNEQFF. Written as DNA, the CDR3 is TGTGCCAGCAGCATTCCAGGCAATGAGCAGTTCTTC. This chain links TRBV13 with TRBJ2-1, with unresolved D. Looked up from germline, CDR1 is PRHDT and CDR2 is FYEKMQ (reference sequence). The CDR3 is made up of 12 amino acids. Deletions cut 5 bases from V and 6 bases from J, with 8 bases between. The full variable domain, completed using reference TRBV13 and TRBJ2-1, is AAGVIQSPRHLIKEKRETATLKCYPIPRHDTVYWYQQGPGQDPQFLISFYEKMQSDKGSIPDRFSAQQFSDYHSELNMSSLELGDSALYFCASSIPGNEQFFGPGTRLTVL.

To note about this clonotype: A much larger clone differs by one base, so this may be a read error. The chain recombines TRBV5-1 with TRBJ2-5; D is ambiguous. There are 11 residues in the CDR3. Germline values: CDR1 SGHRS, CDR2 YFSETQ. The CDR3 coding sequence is TGCGCCAGCAGACGAGGAGAGACCCGGTACTTC. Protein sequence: CASRRGETRYF.

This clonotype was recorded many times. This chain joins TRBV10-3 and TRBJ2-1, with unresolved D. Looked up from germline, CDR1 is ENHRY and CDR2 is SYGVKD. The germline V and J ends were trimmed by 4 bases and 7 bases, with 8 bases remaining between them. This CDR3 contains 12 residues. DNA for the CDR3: TGTGCCATCAGTGCCGACTCGAATGAGCAGTTCTTC. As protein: CAISADSNEQFF.

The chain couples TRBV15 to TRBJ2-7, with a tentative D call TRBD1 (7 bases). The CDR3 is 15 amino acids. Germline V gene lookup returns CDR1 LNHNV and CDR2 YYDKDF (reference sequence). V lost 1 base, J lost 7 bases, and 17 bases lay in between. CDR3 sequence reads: CATSRAPGRGDEQYF. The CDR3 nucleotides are TGTGCCACCAGCAGAGCCCCCGGCAGGGGGGATGAGCAGTACTTC.